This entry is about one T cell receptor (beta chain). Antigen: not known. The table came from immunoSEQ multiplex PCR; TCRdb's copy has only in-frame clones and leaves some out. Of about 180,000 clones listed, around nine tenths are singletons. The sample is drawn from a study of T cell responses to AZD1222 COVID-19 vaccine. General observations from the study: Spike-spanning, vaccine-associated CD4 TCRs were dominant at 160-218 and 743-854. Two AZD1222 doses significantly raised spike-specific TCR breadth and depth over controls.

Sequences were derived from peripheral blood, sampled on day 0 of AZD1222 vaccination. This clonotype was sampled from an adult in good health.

CDR3 DNA: TGTGCCAGCAGGGACAGGGTAGGGACTACGAACACTGAAGCTTTCTTT. It is translated as CASRDRVGTTNTEAFF. The J gene is TRBJ1-1, the V gene TRBV21-1; TRBD1, the table's D call, lacks a check against the DNA. TRBV21-1 is recorded as a pseudogene. The CDR3 is 16 residues long.